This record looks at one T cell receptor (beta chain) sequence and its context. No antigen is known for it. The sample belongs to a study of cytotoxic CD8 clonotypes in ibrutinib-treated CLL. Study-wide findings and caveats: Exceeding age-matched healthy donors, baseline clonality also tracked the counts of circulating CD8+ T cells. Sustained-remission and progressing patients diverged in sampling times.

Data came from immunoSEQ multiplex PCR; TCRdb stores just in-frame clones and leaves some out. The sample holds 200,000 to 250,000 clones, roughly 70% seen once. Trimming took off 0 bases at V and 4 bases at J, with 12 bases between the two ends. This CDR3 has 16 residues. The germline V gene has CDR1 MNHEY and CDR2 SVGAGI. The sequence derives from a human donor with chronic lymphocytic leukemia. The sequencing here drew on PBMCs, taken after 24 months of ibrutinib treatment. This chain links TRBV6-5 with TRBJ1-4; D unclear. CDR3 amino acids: CASSYSDRANNEKLFF. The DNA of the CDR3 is TGTGCCAGCAGTTACTCCGACCGGGCAAATAATGAAAAACTGTTTTTT.